This T cell receptor beta chain was obtained from a study of long-term antiretroviral therapy in people with HIV. Overall study findings and caveats: Repertoires with HIV possessed tighter CDR3 length spans than those of controls.

In the case of this clone: Its antigen is not identified.

Germline V gene data show CDR1 as SGHAT and CDR2 as FQNNGV. CDR3 length: 16 amino acids. With V trimmed by 5 bases and J by 5 bases, 12 bases remained unmatched. A v3.0 immunoSEQ assay was performed at survey level. The data were produced by immunoSEQ multiplex PCR, yet TCRdb's version contains in-frame clones alone and is incomplete. Of 40,000 to 50,000 clones detected, about 94% appear once; the ten largest clones hold 2.2%. This sequence originates from a man between 25 and 39 years old with HIV. This chain uses TRBV11-2 with TRBJ2-1; TRBD1 agrees at 7 bases. The starting material was unsorted PBMCs, obtained 9.2 years after starting antiretroviral therapy. The CDR3 coding sequence is TGTGCCAGCAGCCCACCTGCACAGGGGATTCACAATGAGCAGTTCTTC. Its protein is CASSPPAQGIHNEQFF.